This T cell receptor beta chain was found in a study of cytotoxic CD8 clonotypes in ibrutinib-treated CLL. The study's findings and limits: With treatment, public clonotypes, which were uncommon, either contracted or remained stable. Clonality climbed at ibrutinib response, then dropped toward baseline at progression.

This clone was detected once. Antigen specificity is unknown. Method: immunoSEQ multiplex PCR; TCRdb's copy keeps in-frame clones and lacks some. The table lists roughly 200,000 clones, more than 70% of them singletons, with 11% in the top ten. The germline gives CDR1 ENHRY, CDR2 SYGVKD. The CDR3 length is 14 residues. J gave up 6 bases and V 3 bases, and 3 bases lay outside the gene matches. Cryopreserved PBMCs supplied about 1.8 micrograms of genomic DNA for TCR beta libraries. The chain joins TRBV10-3 to TRBJ2-4; TRBD2 matches 9 bases. The TCR sequence derives from a human donor with chronic lymphocytic leukemia. The specimen comprised PBMCs, sampled after 12 months of ibrutinib treatment. This chain's CDR3 is CAISDAGGRNIQYF. CDR3 DNA: TGTGCCATCAGTGACGCGGGGGGGCGAAACATTCAGTACTTC.